This TCR beta chain stems from a study of blood T cells in healthy people across ages. Primers used in a second PCR of about 7 to 12 cycles were a sample-barcoded 5' primer and a J-beta primer mix. Each TCR beta cDNA got a 12-nucleotide random molecular identifier. TCRdb redid the calling of the 5' RACE reads with MiXCR, one entry per CDR3 protein. Of 900,000 to 950,000 distinct CDR3 sequences listed, almost 30% are singletons. The germline V gene encodes CDR1 DFQATT and CDR2 SNEGSKA (reference sequence). V was shortened by 6 bases and J by 3 bases, with 15 bases between the two germline ends. The CDR3 length is 13 residues. These same records also appear under a second study, on T cells of mothers and their children. Per that study: Each child gave approximately 2.8 million TCR beta CDR3 reads (each mother, over 9 million). No clones detected were persistent microchimeric T cell clones.

Sequencing was done on a sample of blood. The sequence derives from a woman between 40 and 50 years old in good health. This sequence joins TRBV20-1 and TRBJ2-7, with a weak D call TRBD2 (5 bases). CDR3 sequence: CSATVDGNYEQYF. In DNA form, the CDR3 reads TGCAGTGCCACCGTGGACGGGAACTACGAGCAGTACTTC.